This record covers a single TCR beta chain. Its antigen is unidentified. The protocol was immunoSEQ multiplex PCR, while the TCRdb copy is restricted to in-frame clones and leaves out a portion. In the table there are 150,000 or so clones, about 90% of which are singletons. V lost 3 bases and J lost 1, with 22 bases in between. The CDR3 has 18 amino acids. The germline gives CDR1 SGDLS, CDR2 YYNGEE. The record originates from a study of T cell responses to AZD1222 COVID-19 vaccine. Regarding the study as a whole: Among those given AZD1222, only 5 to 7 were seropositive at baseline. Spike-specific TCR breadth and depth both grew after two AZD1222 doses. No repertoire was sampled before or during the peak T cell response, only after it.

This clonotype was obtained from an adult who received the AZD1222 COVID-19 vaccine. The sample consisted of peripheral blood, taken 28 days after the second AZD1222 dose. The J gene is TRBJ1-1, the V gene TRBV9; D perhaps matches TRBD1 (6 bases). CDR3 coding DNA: TGTGCCAGCAGCGCCTCCGGGGGCCAGACGAATAGGAACACTGAAGCTTTCTTT. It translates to CASSASGGQTNRNTEAFF.